This T cell receptor beta chain was profiled in a study of blood T cell repertoires in COVID-19. Whole-study context: From T cells, B-cell-depleted T cells, or PBMCs came the material, which was cDNA or gDNA.

CDR1 and CDR2 (germline): ENHRY, SYGVKD. The ends lost 4 bases at V and 2 bases at J; junction bases unmatched: 14. The CDR3 length is 17 residues. Clones were read by immunoSEQ multiplex PCR, and TCRdb kept only the in-frame ones, dropping some. The repertoire includes over 150,000 clones, approximately 80% of them detected once, and around 6.8% sits in the top ten. This clone appeared once. Sequenced: peripheral blood. The chain joins TRBV10-3 to TRBJ2-7; 7 bases agree with TRBD1. The sequence derives from a human donor in a cohort sampled during active COVID-19. CDR3 in DNA: TGTGCCATCAGTGGGGACCGGACAGGCCAGAAGACCTACGAGCAGTACTTC. Amino acid sequence: CAISGDRTGQKTYEQYF.